This T cell receptor (beta chain) comes out of a study of beta chain features in type 1 diabetes. Study-wide context: Comparable age, gender and cell yields were observed in patients relative to healthy donors.

Every isolated RNA sample was fully reverse transcribed, so sequencing captured expressed TCRB transcripts. The table came from immunoSEQ multiplex PCR; TCRdb's copy has only in-frame clones and leaves some out. Of about 38,000 clones detected, 50% to 75% appear once; the ten largest clones hold approximately 2%. Broader study findings: In comparison with healthy donors, patients had naive, central memory and Treg TCRB repertoires that appeared more similar.

In this sample, this clone turned up a few times. The antigen is unknown. V lost 5 bases, J lost 8 bases, and 18 bases lay in between. This CDR3 is built from 14 residues. From germline, CDR1 is SGHTA and CDR2 FQGNSA. This clonotype was obtained from a woman in her twenties or thirties in good health. Material: Tregs from blood. The chain is built from TRBV7-2 and TRBJ1-2; D is possibly TRBD1 (6 bases). CDR3 loop: CASSLGTNLGGYTF. CDR3 coding DNA: TGTGCCAGCAGCCTGGGGACAAACCTTGGCGGCTACACCTTC.